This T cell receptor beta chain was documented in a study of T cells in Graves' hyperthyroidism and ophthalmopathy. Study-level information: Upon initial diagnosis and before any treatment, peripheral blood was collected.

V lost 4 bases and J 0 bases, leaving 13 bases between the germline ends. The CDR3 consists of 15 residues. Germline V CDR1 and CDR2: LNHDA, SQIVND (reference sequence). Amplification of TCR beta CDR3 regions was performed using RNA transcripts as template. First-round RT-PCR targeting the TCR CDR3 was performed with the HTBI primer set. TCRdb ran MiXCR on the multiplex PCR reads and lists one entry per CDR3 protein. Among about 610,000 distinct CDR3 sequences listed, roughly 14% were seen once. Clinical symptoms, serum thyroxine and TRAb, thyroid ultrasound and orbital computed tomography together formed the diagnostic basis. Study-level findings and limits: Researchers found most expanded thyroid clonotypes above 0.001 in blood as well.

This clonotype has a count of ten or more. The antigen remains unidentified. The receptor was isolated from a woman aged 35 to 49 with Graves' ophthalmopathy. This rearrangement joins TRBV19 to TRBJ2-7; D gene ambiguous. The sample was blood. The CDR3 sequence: CASSTAHRSSYEQYF. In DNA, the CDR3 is TGTGCCAGTAGTACGGCCCACCGGAGCTCCTACGAGCAGTACTTC.